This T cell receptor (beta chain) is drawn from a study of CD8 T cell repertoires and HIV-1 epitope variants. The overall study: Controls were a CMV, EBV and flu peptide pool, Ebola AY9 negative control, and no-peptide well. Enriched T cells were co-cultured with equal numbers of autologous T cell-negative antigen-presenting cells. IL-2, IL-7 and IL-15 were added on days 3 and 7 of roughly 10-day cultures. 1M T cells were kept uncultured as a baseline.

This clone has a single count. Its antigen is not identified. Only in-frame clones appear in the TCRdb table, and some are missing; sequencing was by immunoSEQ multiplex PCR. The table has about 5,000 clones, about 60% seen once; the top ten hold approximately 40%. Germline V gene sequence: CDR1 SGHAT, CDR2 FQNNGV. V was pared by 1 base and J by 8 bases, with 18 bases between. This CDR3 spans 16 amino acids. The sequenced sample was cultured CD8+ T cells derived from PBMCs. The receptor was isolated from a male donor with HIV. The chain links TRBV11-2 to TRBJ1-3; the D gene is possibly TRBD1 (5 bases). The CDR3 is CASSLGGDRLRDTIYF. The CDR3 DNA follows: TGTGCCAGCAGCTTAGGTGGTGACAGACTACGAGACACCATATATTTT.